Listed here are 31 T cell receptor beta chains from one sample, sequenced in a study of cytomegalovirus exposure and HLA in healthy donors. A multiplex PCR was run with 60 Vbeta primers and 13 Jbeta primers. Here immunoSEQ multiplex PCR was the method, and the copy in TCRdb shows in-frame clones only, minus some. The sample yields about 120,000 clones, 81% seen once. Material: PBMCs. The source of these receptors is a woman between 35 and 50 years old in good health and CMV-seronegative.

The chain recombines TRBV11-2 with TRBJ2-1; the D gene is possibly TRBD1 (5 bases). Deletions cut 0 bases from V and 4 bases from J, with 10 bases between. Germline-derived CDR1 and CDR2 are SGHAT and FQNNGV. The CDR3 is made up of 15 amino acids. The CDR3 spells CASSLDVTDYNEQFF. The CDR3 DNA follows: TGTGCCAGCAGCTTAGATGTGACAGATTACAATGAGCAGTTCTTC.

The CDR3 region is CASSFRGLTEAFF. CDR3 nucleotide sequence: TGTGCCAGCAGCTTCAGGGGGCTCACTGAAGCTTTCTTT. The chain joins TRBV7-2 to TRBJ1-1; 8 bases agree with TRBD1. V gave up 3 bases and J gave up 4 bases; unmatched junction bases: 1. The CDR3 is made up of 13 amino acids. Germline values: CDR1 SGHTA, CDR2 FQGNSA.

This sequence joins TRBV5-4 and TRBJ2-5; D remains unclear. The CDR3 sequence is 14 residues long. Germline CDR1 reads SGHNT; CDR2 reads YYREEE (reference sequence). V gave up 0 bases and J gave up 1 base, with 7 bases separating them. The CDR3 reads CASSLGQSQETQYF. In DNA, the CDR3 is TGTGCCAGCAGCTTGGGTCAATCCCAAGAGACCCAGTACTTC.

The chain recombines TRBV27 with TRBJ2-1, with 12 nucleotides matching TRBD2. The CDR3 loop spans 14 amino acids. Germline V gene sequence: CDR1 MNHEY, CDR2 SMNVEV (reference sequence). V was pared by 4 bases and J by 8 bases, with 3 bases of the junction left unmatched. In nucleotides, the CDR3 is TGTGCCAGCAGTTCAAGACTAGCGGGAGATGAGCAGTTCTTC. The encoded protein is CASSSRLAGDEQFF.

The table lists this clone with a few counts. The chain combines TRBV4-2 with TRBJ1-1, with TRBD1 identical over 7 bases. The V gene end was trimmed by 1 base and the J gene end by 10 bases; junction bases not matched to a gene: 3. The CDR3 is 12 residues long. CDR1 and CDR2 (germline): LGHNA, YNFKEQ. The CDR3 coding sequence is TGTGCCAGCAGCCAAGTGGCAGGGGGAGCTTTCTTT. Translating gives CASSQVAGGAFF.

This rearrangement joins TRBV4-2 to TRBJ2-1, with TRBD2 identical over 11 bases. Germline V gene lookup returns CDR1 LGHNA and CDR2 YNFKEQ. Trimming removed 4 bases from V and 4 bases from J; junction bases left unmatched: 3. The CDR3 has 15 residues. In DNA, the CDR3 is TGTGCCAGCAGCCCGGGACTAGCGGAATACAATGAGCAGTTCTTC. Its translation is CASSPGLAEYNEQFF.

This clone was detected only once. The CDR3 DNA reads as TGTGCCAGCAGCCCTTGGACTAGCGGGGACTCGGGCTACAATGAGCAGTTCTTC. Encoded protein: CASSPWTSGDSGYNEQFF. The chain combines TRBV7-6 with TRBJ2-1; 12 bases match TRBD2. CDR3 length equals 18 residues. V was clipped by 5 bases and J by 3 bases; unmatched bases: 11. Germline CDR1 SGHVS, CDR2 FNYEAQ. Full variable domain (missing parts from reference TRBV7-6 and TRBJ2-1): GAGVSQSPRYKVTKRGQDVALRCDPISGHVSLYWYRQALGQGPEFLTYFNYEAQQDKSGLPNDRFSAERPEGSISTLTIQRTEQRDSAMYRCASSPWTSGDSGYNEQFFGPGTRLTVL.

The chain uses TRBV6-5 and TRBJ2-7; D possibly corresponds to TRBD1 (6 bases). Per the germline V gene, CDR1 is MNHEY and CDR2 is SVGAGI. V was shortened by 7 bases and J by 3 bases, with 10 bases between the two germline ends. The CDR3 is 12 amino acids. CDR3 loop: CASTGRGYEQYF. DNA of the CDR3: TGTGCCAGCACCGGCAGGGGCTACGAGCAGTACTTC.

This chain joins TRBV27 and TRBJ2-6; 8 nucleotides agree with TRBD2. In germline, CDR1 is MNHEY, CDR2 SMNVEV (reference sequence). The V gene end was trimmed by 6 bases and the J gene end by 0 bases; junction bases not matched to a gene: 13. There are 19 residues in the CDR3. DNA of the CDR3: TGTGCCAGCAGACAGTTTGTGGCGGGGGGAAACTCTGGGGCCAACGTCCTGACTTTC. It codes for CASRQFVAGGNSGANVLTF.

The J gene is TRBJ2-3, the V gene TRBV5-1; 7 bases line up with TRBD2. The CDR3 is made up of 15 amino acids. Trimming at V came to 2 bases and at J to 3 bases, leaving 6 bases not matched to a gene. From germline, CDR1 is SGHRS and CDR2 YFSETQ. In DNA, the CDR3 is TGCGCCAGCAGCTTCAACGGGAGGTATACAGATACGCAGTATTTT. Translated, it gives CASSFNGRYTDTQYF.

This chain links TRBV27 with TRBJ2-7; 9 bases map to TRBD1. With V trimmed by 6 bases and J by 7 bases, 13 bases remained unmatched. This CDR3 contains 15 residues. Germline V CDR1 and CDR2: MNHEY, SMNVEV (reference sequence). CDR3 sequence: CASRQGTGYGGEQYF. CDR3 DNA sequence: TGTGCCAGCAGGCAGGGGACAGGGTACGGTGGGGAGCAGTACTTC.

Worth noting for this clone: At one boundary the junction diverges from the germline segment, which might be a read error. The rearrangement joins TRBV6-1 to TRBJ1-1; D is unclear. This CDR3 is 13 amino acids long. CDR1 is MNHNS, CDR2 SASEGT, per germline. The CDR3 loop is CASGERGNTEAFF. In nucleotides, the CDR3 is TGTGCCAGCGGTGAACGAGGGAACACTGAAGCTTTCTTT.

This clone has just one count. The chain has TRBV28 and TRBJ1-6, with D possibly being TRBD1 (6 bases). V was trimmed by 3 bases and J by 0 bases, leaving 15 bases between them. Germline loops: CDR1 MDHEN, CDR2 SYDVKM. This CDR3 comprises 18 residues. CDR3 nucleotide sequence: TGTGCCAGCAGTTTTGGCAGGGGCGTAAGCTCCTATAATTCACCCCTCCACTTT. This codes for CASSFGRGVSSYNSPLHF.

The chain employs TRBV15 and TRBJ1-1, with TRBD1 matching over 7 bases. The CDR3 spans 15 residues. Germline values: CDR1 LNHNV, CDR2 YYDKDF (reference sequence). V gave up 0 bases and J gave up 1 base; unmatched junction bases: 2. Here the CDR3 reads CATSREGTANTEAFF. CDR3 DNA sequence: TGTGCCACCAGCAGAGAGGGGACAGCGAACACTGAAGCTTTCTTT. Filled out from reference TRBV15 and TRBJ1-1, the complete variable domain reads DAMVIQNPRYQVTQFGKPVTLSCSQTLNHNVMYWYQQKSSQAPKLLFHYYDKDFNNEADTPDNFQSRRPNTSFCFLDIRSPGLGDTAMYLCATSREGTANTEAFFGQGTRLTVV.

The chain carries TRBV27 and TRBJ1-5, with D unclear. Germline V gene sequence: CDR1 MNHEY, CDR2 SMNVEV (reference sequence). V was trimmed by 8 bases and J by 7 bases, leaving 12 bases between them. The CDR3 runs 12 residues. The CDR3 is CASGSPGQPQHF. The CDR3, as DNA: TGTGCCAGCGGATCACCAGGACAGCCCCAGCATTTT.

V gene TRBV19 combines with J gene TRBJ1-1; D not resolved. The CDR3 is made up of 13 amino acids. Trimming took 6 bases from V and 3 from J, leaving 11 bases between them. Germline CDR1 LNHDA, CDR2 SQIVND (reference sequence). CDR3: CASSLALDTEAFF. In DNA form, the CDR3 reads TGTGCCAGTAGCCTGGCTTTGGACACTGAAGCTTTCTTT.

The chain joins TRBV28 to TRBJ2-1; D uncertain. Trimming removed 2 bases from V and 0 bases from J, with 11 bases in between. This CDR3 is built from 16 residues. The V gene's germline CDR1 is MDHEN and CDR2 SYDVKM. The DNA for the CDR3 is TGTGCCAGCAGTTTAATAACGGGTAGCTCCTACAATGAGCAGTTCTTC. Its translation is CASSLITGSSYNEQFF.

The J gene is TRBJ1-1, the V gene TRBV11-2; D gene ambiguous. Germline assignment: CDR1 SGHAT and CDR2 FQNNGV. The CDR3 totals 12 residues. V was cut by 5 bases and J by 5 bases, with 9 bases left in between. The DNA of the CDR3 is TGTGCCAGCAGCATATCCGGGACTGAAGCTTTCTTT. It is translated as CASSISGTEAFF.

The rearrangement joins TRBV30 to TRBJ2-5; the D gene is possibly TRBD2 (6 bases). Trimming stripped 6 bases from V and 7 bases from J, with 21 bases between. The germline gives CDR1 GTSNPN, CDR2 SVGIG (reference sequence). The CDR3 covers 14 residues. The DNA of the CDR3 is TGTGCCTGTGCTGGAGGGTTTGCGGGCGGGACCCAGTACTTC. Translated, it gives CACAGGFAGGTQYF.

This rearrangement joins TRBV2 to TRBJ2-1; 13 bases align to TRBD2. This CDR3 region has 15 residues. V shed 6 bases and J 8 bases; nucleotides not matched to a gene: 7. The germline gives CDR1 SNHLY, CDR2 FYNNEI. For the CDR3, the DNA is TGTGCCAGCAGGATACTAGCGGGGGGGCTGGATGAGCAGTTCTTC. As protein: CASRILAGGLDEQFF. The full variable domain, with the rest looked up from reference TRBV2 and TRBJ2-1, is EPEVTQTPSHQVTQMGQEVILRCVPISNHLYFYWYRQILGQKVEFLVSFYNNEISEKSEIFDDQFSVERPDGSNFTLKIRSTKLEDSAMYFCASRILAGGLDEQFFGPGTRLTVL.

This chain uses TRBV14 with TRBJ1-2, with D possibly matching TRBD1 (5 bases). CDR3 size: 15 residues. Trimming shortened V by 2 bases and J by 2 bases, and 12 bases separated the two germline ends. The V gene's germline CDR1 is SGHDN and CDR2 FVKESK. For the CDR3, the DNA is TGTGCCAGCAGCCAAACCCCAGGGATAAACTATGGCTACACCTTC. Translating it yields CASSQTPGINYGYTF.

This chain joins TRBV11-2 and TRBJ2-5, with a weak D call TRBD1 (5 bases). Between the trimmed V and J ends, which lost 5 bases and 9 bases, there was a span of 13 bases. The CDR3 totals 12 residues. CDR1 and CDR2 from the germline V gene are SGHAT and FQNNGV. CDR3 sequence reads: CASSQGAPAQYF. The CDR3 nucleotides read TGTGCCAGCAGCCAAGGGGCGCCGGCCCAGTACTTC.

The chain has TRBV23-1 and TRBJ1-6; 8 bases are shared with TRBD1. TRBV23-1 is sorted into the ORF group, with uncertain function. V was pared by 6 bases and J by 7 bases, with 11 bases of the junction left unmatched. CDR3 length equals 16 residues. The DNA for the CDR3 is TGCGCCAGCAGCGGACAGGGCTATTGGTTAAATTCACCCCTCCACTTT. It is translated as CASSGQGYWLNSPLHF.

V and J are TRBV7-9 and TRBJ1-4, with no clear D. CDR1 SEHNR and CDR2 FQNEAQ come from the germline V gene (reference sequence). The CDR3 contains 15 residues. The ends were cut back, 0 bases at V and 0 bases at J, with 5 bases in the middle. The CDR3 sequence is CASSLAHATNEKLFF. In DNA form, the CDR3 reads TGTGCCAGCAGCTTAGCCCATGCAACTAATGAAAAACTGTTTTTT.

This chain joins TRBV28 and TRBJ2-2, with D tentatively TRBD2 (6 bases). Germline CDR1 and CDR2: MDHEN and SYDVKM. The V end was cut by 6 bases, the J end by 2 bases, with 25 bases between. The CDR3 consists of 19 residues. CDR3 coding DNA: TGTGCCAGCAGAAACCCCAGGACTACCGACTTTACTAACACCGGGGAGCTGTTTTTT. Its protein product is CASRNPRTTDFTNTGELFF.

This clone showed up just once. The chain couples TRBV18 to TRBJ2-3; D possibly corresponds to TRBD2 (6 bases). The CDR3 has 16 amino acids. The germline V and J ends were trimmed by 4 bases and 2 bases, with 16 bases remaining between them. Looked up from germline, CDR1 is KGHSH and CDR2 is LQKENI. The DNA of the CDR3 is TGTGCCAGCTCACTACCGGGACTCCCCTCCACAGATACGCAGTATTTT. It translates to CASSLPGLPSTDTQYF.

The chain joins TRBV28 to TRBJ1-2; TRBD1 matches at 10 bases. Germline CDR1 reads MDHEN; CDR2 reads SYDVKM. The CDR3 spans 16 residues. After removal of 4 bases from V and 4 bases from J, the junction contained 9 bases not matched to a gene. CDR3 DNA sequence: TGTGCCAGCAGTTCCCCGATGGACAGGGGGTCCTATGGCTACACCTTC. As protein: CASSSPMDRGSYGYTF.

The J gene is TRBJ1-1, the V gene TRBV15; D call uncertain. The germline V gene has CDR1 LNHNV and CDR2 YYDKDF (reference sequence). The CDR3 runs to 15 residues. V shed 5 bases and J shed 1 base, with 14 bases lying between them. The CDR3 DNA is TGTGCCACCAGCCCCCGGGTGTCGGGGAACACTGAAGCTTTCTTT. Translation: CATSPRVSGNTEAFF. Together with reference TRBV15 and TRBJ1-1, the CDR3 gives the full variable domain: DAMVIQNPRYQVTQFGKPVTLSCSQTLNHNVMYWYQQKSSQAPKLLFHYYDKDFNNEADTPDNFQSRRPNTSFCFLDIRSPGLGDTAMYLCATSPRVSGNTEAFFGQGTRLTVV.

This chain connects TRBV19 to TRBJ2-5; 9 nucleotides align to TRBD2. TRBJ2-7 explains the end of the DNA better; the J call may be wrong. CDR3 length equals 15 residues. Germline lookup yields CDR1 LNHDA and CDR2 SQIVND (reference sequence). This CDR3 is CASSIVAGVYYEQYF. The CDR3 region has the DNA TGTGCCAGTAGTATTGTAGCGGGAGTTTACTACGAGCAGTACTTC.

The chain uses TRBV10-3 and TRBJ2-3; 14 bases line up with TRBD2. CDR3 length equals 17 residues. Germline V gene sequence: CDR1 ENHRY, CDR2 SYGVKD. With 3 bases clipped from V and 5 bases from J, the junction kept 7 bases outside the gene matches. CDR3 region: CAISDRLAGGPGDTQYF. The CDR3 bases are TGTGCCATCAGTGATAGACTAGCGGGAGGGCCCGGAGATACGCAGTATTTT.

CDR3 loop: CASSPQEFQGRGTEAFF. The DNA of the CDR3 is TGTGCCAGCTCACCACAGGAGTTTCAGGGTAGGGGCACTGAAGCTTTCTTT. This sequence joins TRBV18 and TRBJ1-1; weak D call: TRBD1 (5 bases). The V end was cut by 1 base, the J end by 4 bases, with 19 bases between. The CDR3 runs 17 residues. Germline CDR1 and CDR2: KGHSH and LQKENI.